Described below is a single T cell receptor beta chain sequence and its context. Trimming took 4 bases from V and 7 from J, leaving 17 bases between them. The V gene's germline CDR1 is LNHDA and CDR2 SQIVND (reference sequence). This CDR3 is 15 amino acids long. Per the original data handling: The assay estimated nucleated cells by amplifying reference gene primers. Clones were sequenced by immunoSEQ multiplex PCR, and TCRdb holds only the in-frame ones, with some missing. The V and J calls and the clone size are those of that table, but D and trimming were determined from the DNA. This table holds approximately 40,000 clones, around four fifths found once. This sample stems from a study of blood T cell repertoires in COVID-19. Across the study: Collection of acute and convalescent COVID-19 samples took place in the United States, Italy and Spain. The analysed material was cDNA or gDNA that came from T cells, B-cell-depleted T cells, or PBMCs.

The sequence was collected from a human donor in a cohort sampled during active COVID-19. The V and J genes are TRBV19 and TRBJ1-5; TRBD1 might be the D (6 bases). Sequencing was performed on peripheral blood. The CDR3 spells CASSTHGGAGQPQHF. The CDR3 DNA reads TGTGCCAGTAGTACCCATGGGGGGGCAGGGCAGCCCCAGCATTTT.